This T cell receptor (beta chain) was sequenced in a study of identical twins. V was shortened by 9 bases and J by 0 bases, with 18 bases between the two germline ends. The germline gives CDR1 MNHEY, CDR2 SMNVEV (reference sequence). The CDR3 contains 16 residues. Template switching added a universal primer site, and cDNA bore unique molecular identifiers. TCRdb independently ran MiXCR on the 5' RACE reads; one entry per CDR3 protein. The table lists a few hundred thousand distinct CDR3 sequences, 6.5% to 9.5% of them singletons. This clonotype was detected a few times. This same sample was also taken into another study, of yellow fever vaccine responses in identical twins. That paper adds: On the reported evidence, twins' vaccine T cell responses seemed partly convergent and partly personalized.

Sequencing was done on a sample of CD8+ T cells sorted from blood. The J gene is TRBJ2-4, the V gene TRBV27, with D unresolved. This sequence originates from a woman aged 18-29 years in good health. The CDR3 region is CASCTGPLVAKNIQYF. Here the CDR3 DNA reads TGTGCCAGTTGTACCGGGCCGCTAGTAGCCAAAAACATTCAGTACTTC.